The next 29 T cell receptor beta chains were all read from a single sample in a study of cytomegalovirus exposure and HLA in healthy donors. PCR primers comprised 60 Vbeta and 13 Jbeta primers. Generated by immunoSEQ multiplex PCR, the TCRdb table keeps only in-frame clones and is missing some. The sample consists of about 68,000 clones, around four fifths of them appearing once. Sequencing was done on a sample of PBMCs. These receptor sequences come from a human donor in good health.

V and J are TRBV19 and TRBJ1-5; no clear D gene. This CDR3 comprises 12 residues. Per germline, CDR1 LNHDA and CDR2 SQIVND (reference sequence). The V gene lost 7 bases and the J gene lost 4 bases, with 8 bases spanning the gap. As DNA, the CDR3 is TGTGCCAGTAACAGAATTAATCAGCCCCAGCATTTT. Protein product: CASNRINQPQHF.

The rearrangement uses TRBV6-1 and TRBJ1-4, with no clear D. The CDR3 sequence is 14 residues long. V gave up 5 bases and J gave up 4 bases, with 11 bases separating them. The germline V gene has CDR1 MNHNS and CDR2 SASEGT. CDR3 region: CASSLGRNNEKLFF. The CDR3 nucleotides are TGTGCCAGCAGTCTAGGGAGAAATAATGAAAAACTGTTTTTT.

CDR3 DNA: TGTGCCAGTAGTGGAGACAGGGATCTCGTCGGCTACACCTTC. Translated, it gives CASSGDRDLVGYTF. This chain uses TRBV19 with TRBJ1-2; 7 bases match TRBD1. CDR1 and CDR2 (germline): LNHDA, SQIVND (reference sequence). J was trimmed by 8 bases and V by 5 bases; bases with no gene match: 11. The CDR3 loop spans 14 amino acids.

The J gene is TRBJ1-2, the V gene TRBV13; D perhaps matches TRBD1 (5 bases). Germline CDR1 reads PRHDT; CDR2 reads FYEKMQ (reference sequence). V gave up 5 bases and J gave up 5 bases, with 9 bases separating them. The CDR3 runs 12 residues. This CDR3 reads CASSTRDYGYTF. The CDR3 DNA sequence: TGTGCCAGCAGCACCAGGGATTATGGCTACACCTTC.

The chain employs TRBV29-1 and TRBJ1-5, with D unclear. Germline CDR1 is SQVTM and CDR2 is ANQGSEA. Trimming removed 7 bases from V and 0 bases from J, with 7 bases in between. This CDR3 has 12 residues. In nucleotides, the CDR3 is TGCAGCGCACGGAGTAGCAATCAGCCCCAGCATTTT. Translation gives CSARSSNQPQHF.

The chain recombines TRBV6-5 with TRBJ2-7; TRBD2 matches 11 bases. Germline CDR1 and CDR2: MNHEY and SVGAGI. The CDR3 loop spans 16 amino acids. V was pared by 2 bases and J by 3 bases, with 6 bases of the junction left unmatched. The CDR3 loop is CASSYMLAGGHYEQYF. CDR3 nucleotide sequence: TGTGCCAGCAGTTACATGCTAGCGGGGGGCCACTACGAGCAGTACTTC.

V and J are TRBV7-6 and TRBJ2-7, with D maybe TRBD1 (6 bases). This CDR3 comprises 18 residues. CDR1 SGHVS and CDR2 FNYEAQ come from the germline V gene. V was trimmed by 1 base and J by 0 bases, leaving 19 bases between them. Written as DNA, the CDR3 is TGTGCCAGCAGCTTAGGGGGCGTACAGGGCTGGAGCTCCTACGAGCAGTACTTC. Amino acids: CASSLGGVQGWSSYEQYF.

The genes are TRBV6-5 and TRBJ2-7; 9 nucleotides line up with TRBD1. V trimming: 7 bases; J trimming: 5 bases; junction bases outside the gene matches: 12. Germline assignment: CDR1 MNHEY and CDR2 SVGAGI. The CDR3 sequence is 15 residues long. The CDR3 is CASNTVDRGVNEQYF. CDR3 bases: TGTGCCAGCAATACTGTTGACAGGGGGGTCAACGAGCAGTACTTC.

Only a few counts were recorded for this clone. The gene calls are TRBV13 and TRBJ2-7; the D gene is possibly TRBD2 (6 bases). V was cut by 5 bases and J by 6 bases, with 20 bases left in between. CDR3 length: 15 residues. The V gene's germline CDR1 is PRHDT and CDR2 FYEKMQ (reference sequence). Written as DNA, the CDR3 is TGTGCCAGCAGCAGAACGGGACTCCCCGTTTTCGAGCAGTACTTC. It yields the protein CASSRTGLPVFEQYF.

The chain employs TRBV6-1 and TRBJ2-7; perhaps TRBD1 as D (6 bases). Between the trimmed V and J ends, which lost 3 bases and 3 bases, there was a span of 9 bases. The CDR3 sequence is 13 residues long. CDR1 and CDR2 from the germline V gene are MNHNS and SASEGT. The CDR3 spells CASSDPGDYEQYF. For the CDR3, the DNA is TGTGCCAGCAGTGACCCAGGGGACTACGAGCAGTACTTC.

The V call is TRBV27, the J call TRBJ2-2; 8 bases are shared with TRBD2. Germline loops: CDR1 MNHEY, CDR2 SMNVEV (reference sequence). J gave up 0 bases and V 7 bases, and 10 bases lay outside the gene matches. CDR3 length: 17 residues. CDR3 loop: CASTRSGTSANTGELFF. The CDR3 DNA follows: TGTGCCAGCACCCGATCCGGGACTAGTGCGAACACCGGGGAGCTGTTTTTT.

The chain is built from TRBV2 and TRBJ1-1; TRBD1 matches 9 bases. In germline, CDR1 is SNHLY, CDR2 FYNNEI. J was trimmed by 1 base and V by 7 bases; bases with no gene match: 4. The CDR3 spans 14 residues. Here the CDR3 reads CASKGDRENTEAFF. The CDR3 nucleotides read TGTGCCAGCAAGGGGGACAGGGAGAACACTGAAGCTTTCTTT.

The DNA of the CDR3 is TGTGCCAGTCTCAGACAGAACACAGATACGCAGTATTTT. Protein: CASLRQNTDTQYF. The chain carries TRBV19 and TRBJ2-3; maybe TRBD1 (5 bases). CDR3 length: 13 amino acids. Germline CDR1 and CDR2: LNHDA and SQIVND (reference sequence). Deletions cut 8 bases from V and 2 bases from J, with 11 bases between.

The rearrangement links TRBV5-1 to TRBJ2-2; 8 bases are a match to TRBD1. The CDR3 loop spans 16 amino acids. The J segment lost 0 bases and the V segment lost 4 bases, leaving 5 bases of the junction unmatched. In germline, CDR1 is SGHRS, CDR2 YFSETQ. The CDR3 reads CASSGGQAPNTGELFF. The CDR3, as DNA: TGCGCCAGCAGCGGGGGACAGGCACCGAACACCGGGGAGCTGTTTTTT. The full variable domain, rest sourced from reference TRBV5-1 and TRBJ2-2, is KAGVTQTPRYLIKTRGQQVTLSCSPISGHRSVSWYQQTPGQGLQFLFEYFSETQRNKGNFPGRFSGRQFSNSRSEMNVSTLELGDSALYLCASSGGQAPNTGELFFGEGSRLTVL.

Details on this clone: Mismatch with germline at one junction end may stem from a read error. The chain combines TRBV7-9 with TRBJ1-5, with 8 bases identical to TRBD1. The germline V gene has CDR1 SEHNR and CDR2 FQNEAQ (reference sequence). This CDR3 spans 15 amino acids. CDR3 protein: CSSSMGQEGNQPQHF. The CDR3, as DNA: TGTTCCAGCAGCATGGGACAGGAGGGCAATCAGCCCCAGCATTTT.

This clone was recorded only once. CDR3 sequence (DNA): TGTGCCAGCAGCTTGTGGGGGGACTATGGCTACACCTTC. Amino acid sequence: CASSLWGDYGYTF. The chain uses TRBV5-4 and TRBJ1-2, with D possibly matching TRBD1 (5 bases). Germline loops: CDR1 SGHNT, CDR2 YYREEE (reference sequence). The V end was cut by 1 base, the J end by 3 bases, with 7 bases between. The CDR3 is 13 residues long.

The V gene is TRBV15, the J gene TRBJ2-3; D remains unclear. The CDR3 length is 14 residues. Trimming took 3 bases from V and 5 from J, leaving 12 bases between them. CDR1 is LNHNV, CDR2 YYDKDF, per germline (reference sequence). The CDR3 spells CATSRSAERDTQYF. CDR3 nucleotides: TGTGCCACCAGCAGGTCGGCCGAGCGAGATACGCAGTATTTT.

The chain is built from TRBV5-4 and TRBJ2-5, with a possible D match to TRBD2 (6 bases). The CDR3 covers 16 residues. The V gene's germline CDR1 is SGHNT and CDR2 YYREEE (reference sequence). The V and J ends lost 6 bases and 0 bases respectively, with 18 bases between them. The CDR3 region has the DNA TGTGCCAGCACCCGATCTCCACGGGGGAACCAAGAGACCCAGTACTTC. Protein product: CASTRSPRGNQETQYF.

The gene calls are TRBV7-3 and TRBJ2-2; D perhaps matches TRBD2 (5 bases). V was clipped by 5 bases and J by 7 bases, with 11 bases between them. This CDR3 spans 13 amino acids. Looked up from germline, CDR1 is SGHTA and CDR2 is FQGTGA. The DNA for the CDR3 is TGTGCCAGCAGCCTCGGGGTCGGCGGGGAGCTGTTTTTT. This codes for CASSLGVGGELFF.

The V gene is TRBV27, the J gene TRBJ2-2; 10 nucleotides match TRBD1. Germline CDR1 reads MNHEY; CDR2 reads SMNVEV (reference sequence). The V gene end was trimmed by 6 bases and the J gene end by 6 bases; junction bases not matched to a gene: 7. The CDR3 totals 15 residues. Here the CDR3 DNA reads TGTGCCAGCAGAACCGGGACAGGGGATTCCGGGGAGCTGTTTTTT. Amino acids: CASRTGTGDSGELFF.

This chain's CDR3 is CASSVGWGDSYEQYF. CDR3 nucleotides: TGTGCCAGCAGCGTAGGATGGGGGGACTCCTACGAGCAGTACTTC. The chain recombines TRBV9 with TRBJ2-7; TRBD2 might be the D (6 bases). CDR3 length equals 15 residues. Per the germline V gene, CDR1 is SGDLS and CDR2 is YYNGEE. Trimming stripped 0 bases from V and 0 bases from J, with 10 bases between.

The J gene is TRBJ2-7, the V gene TRBV19; TRBD2 agrees at 7 bases. The CDR3 spans 14 residues. J lost 1 base, V lost 6 bases, and 6 bases had no gene match. Germline V gives CDR1 LNHDA, CDR2 SQIVND (reference sequence). The CDR3 DNA is TGTGCCAGTAGCGAGCTGGGGGGGTCCTACGAGCAGTACTTC. Encoded protein: CASSELGGSYEQYF.

The rearrangement uses TRBV7-2 and TRBJ2-7, with D perhaps matching TRBD2 (5 bases). This CDR3 has 14 residues. Trimming removed 0 bases at V and 2 bases at J, with 8 bases between. CDR1 and CDR2 from the germline V gene are SGHTA and FQGNSA. This CDR3 is CASSLAGSAYEQYF. The CDR3 DNA is TGTGCCAGCAGCTTAGCAGGTAGCGCCTACGAGCAGTACTTC.

The V and J genes are TRBV2 and TRBJ2-2, with a weak D call TRBD1 (6 bases). This CDR3 contains 11 residues. Germline V CDR1 and CDR2: SNHLY, FYNNEI. V gave up 3 bases and J gave up 13 bases, with 9 bases separating them. As DNA, the CDR3 is TGTGCCAGCAGTGAGAGCAGGGGGCTGTTTTTT. It encodes CASSESRGLFF.

The sample holds one count of this clone. The V gene is TRBV11-2, the J gene TRBJ2-7; TRBD1 might be the D (5 bases). The CDR3 contains 16 residues. Germline V CDR1 and CDR2: SGHAT, FQNNGV. Trimming removed 7 bases from V and 2 bases from J, with 21 bases in between. For the CDR3, the DNA is TGTGCCAGCATTCTAGGGGCAGGTGATTTTGCCTACGAGCAGTACTTC. Translated: CASILGAGDFAYEQYF. Full variable domain (outside the CDR3, taken from reference TRBV11-2 and TRBJ2-7): EAGVAQSPRYKIIEKRQSVAFWCNPISGHATLYWYQQILGQGPKLLIQFQNNGVVDDSQLPKDRFSAERLKGVDSTLKIQPAKLEDSAVYLCASILGAGDFAYEQYFGPGTRLTVT.

The CDR3 region is CASSLEGAYGYTF. The CDR3 coding sequence is TGTGCCAGCAGCTTAGAGGGGGCGTATGGCTACACCTTC. The rearrangement joins TRBV7-2 to TRBJ1-2; 7 nucleotides match TRBD1. Unmatched junction bases numbered 1, after V lost 1 base and J lost 5 bases. Germline lookup yields CDR1 SGHTA and CDR2 FQGNSA. This CDR3 has 13 residues.

The chain joins TRBV7-9 to TRBJ2-2; a possible D gene is TRBD2 (5 bases). Per germline, CDR1 SEHNR and CDR2 FQNEAQ (reference sequence). V was shortened by 11 bases and J by 6 bases, with 7 bases between the two germline ends. The CDR3 spans 10 residues. The CDR3 region has the DNA TGTGCCCCCGGGGCCGGGGAGCTGTTTTTT. Encoded protein: CAPGAGELFF.

CDR3: CASSTQDRVGNQPQHF. The DNA of the CDR3 is TGTGCCAGTAGTACACAAGACAGGGTTGGCAATCAGCCCCAGCATTTT. The V call is TRBV19, the J call TRBJ1-5; 7 nucleotides line up with TRBD1. V lost 4 bases and J lost 2; bases outside the gene matches: 8. This CDR3 spans 16 amino acids. Germline V gives CDR1 LNHDA, CDR2 SQIVND (reference sequence).

The gene calls are TRBV6-1 and TRBJ1-4; 7 bases match TRBD1. V lost 2 bases and J lost 5; bases outside the gene matches: 8. Germline V gene lookup returns CDR1 MNHNS and CDR2 SASEGT. This CDR3 is built from 16 residues. The CDR3: CASSESGQLINEKLFF. CDR3 nucleotide sequence: TGTGCCAGCAGTGAATCGGGACAGTTGATAAATGAAAAACTGTTTTTT.